A selection of T cell receptor beta chains follows, all from one sample in a study of blood T cells in healthy people across ages. One entry per CDR3 protein results from TCRdb running MiXCR on the 5' RACE reads. The profile shows fewer than 2,000,000 distinct CDR3 sequences, roughly two fifths of them singletons. Sequenced: blood. The source of these receptors is a human donor in good health. Both conserved end residues are part of each CDR3. The order of the fields is D gene, V gene, J gene, clone size, CDR3 DNA, CDR3 protein. D genes are given only for firm matches. Clone size, where shown, is once, few, many, or a class for clones that have expanded.

>TRBD1|TRBV28|TRBJ2-3|NA
TGTGCCAGTAGCTTACGAAAACACTCAGGGGGCGCGGCAGATACGCAGTATTTT
CASSLRKHSGGAADTQYF
>TRBD1|TRBV10-3|TRBJ2-7|NA
TGTGCCATCAAGGGGACAGCCACCTCCTACGAGCAGTACTTC
CAIKGTATSYEQYF
>TRBD1|TRBV11-2|TRBJ1-2|NA
TGTGCCAGCAGCTTACGTGGGACAGTCGAAGGTGGCTACACCTTC
CASSLRGTVEGGYTF
>NA|TRBV2|TRBJ1-5|NA
TGTGCCAGCAGTGAAATGGTCCAGGGCGGACAGCCCCAGCATTTT
CASSEMVQGGQPQHF
>NA|TRBV7-9|TRBJ1-2|NA
TGTGCCAGCAGCTTAGCCACTTCCTCCCTATATGGCTACACCTTC
CASSLATSSLYGYTF
>TRBD2|TRBV6-6|TRBJ2-3|few
TGTGCCAGCAGTACTAGCGGGGGCTTCACAGATACGCAGTATTTT
CASSTSGGFTDTQYF
>NA|TRBV20-1|TRBJ2-1|NA
TGCAGTGCGGGGGGGCTAGTGTGGCCTAATGAGCGGTTCTTC
CSAGGLVWPNERFF
>NA|TRBV5-1|TRBJ1-5|NA
TGCGCCAGCAGCTACGGGGACAATCAGCCCCAGCATTTT
CASSYGDNQPQHF
>TRBD1|TRBV7-9|TRBJ1-2|NA
TGTGCCAGCAGCTTCCTCGGGACAGGGGATTCTGTCGGTGGCTACACCTTC
CASSFLGTGDSVGGYTF
>NA|TRBV9|TRBJ2-7|NA
TGTGCCAGCAGCGCAGGAGGACCACCAGGCTACGAGCAGTACTTC
CASSAGGPPGYEQYF
>NA|TRBV7-2|TRBJ2-7|few
TGTGCCAGCAGCCAAACGGGGGCTAGGGAGCAGTACTTC
CASSQTGAREQYF
>NA|TRBV9|TRBJ2-7|few
TGTGCCAGCAGCGTGTCCGGGGAGGTTCGGGAGCAGTACTTC
CASSVSGEVREQYF
>NA|TRBV13|TRBJ2-7|NA
TGTGCCAGCAGCTTTTTGGATGGCGAGCAGTACTTC
CASSFLDGEQYF
>NA|TRBV29-1|TRBJ2-7|few
TGCGGCGTTGGCCCTTGGGGCGGTCGCTACGAGCAGTACTTC
CGVGPWGGRYEQYF
>TRBD1|TRBV20-1|TRBJ2-7|NA
TGCAGTGCTGTCCTTACAGGGGGTCTCTCCGAGCAGTACTTC
CSAVLTGGLSEQYF
>TRBD1|TRBV7-2|TRBJ2-7|NA
TGTGCCAGCAGCTCCACAGGGGGCTATTCCTACGAGCAGTACTTC
CASSSTGGYSYEQYF
>TRBD2|TRBV4-3|TRBJ2-1|NA
TGCGCCAGCAGCCGCGGTACAACTTACGGGGGGGCGTACAATGAGCAGTTCTTC
CASSRGTTYGGAYNEQFF
>TRBD2|TRBV7-2|TRBJ2-3|few
TGTGCCAGCAGCTTCCGACTAGCGGGGGACTCCCGTGTTGACACAGATACGCAGTATTTT
CASSFRLAGDSRVDTDTQYF
>NA|TRBV4-2|TRBJ2-7|few
TGTGCCAGCAGCCAGGGAGCCGGGACCGTATCCTACGAGCAGTACTTC
CASSQGAGTVSYEQYF
>TRBD1|TRBV4-2|TRBJ2-7|NA
TGTGCCAGCAGCCAAGGTTTGGGACAGGGAACCTACGAGCAGTACTTC
CASSQGLGQGTYEQYF
>TRBD1|TRBV20-1|TRBJ2-7|few
TGCAGTGCCGCGTCGGACAGGGGGTACGAGCAGTACTTC
CSAASDRGYEQYF
>NA|TRBV5-5|TRBJ1-2|NA
TGTGCCAGCAGCTTGGTTCCAGGAACCCCCTATGGCTACACCTTC
CASSLVPGTPYGYTF
>NA|TRBV4-3|TRBJ2-7|many
TGCGCCAGCAGCCTAGTAGCAGGGGTCGGGGATTCCTACGAGCAGTACTTC
CASSLVAGVGDSYEQYF
>NA|TRBV6-4|TRBJ2-7|NA
TGTGCCAGCAGTGGGGACATGGGGGCGCAAAATGAGCAGTACTTC
CASSGDMGAQNEQYF
>NA|TRBV4-1|TRBJ2-7|NA
TGCGCCAGCAGCCGGGGCTTAAACAGGGATTTAGGATACGAGCAGTACTTC
CASSRGLNRDLGYEQYF
>TRBD1|TRBV7-2|TRBJ1-2|NA
TGTGCCAGCAACAACAGGGGTAGCGGCTACACCTTC
CASNNRGSGYTF
>NA|TRBV9|TRBJ2-7|NA
TGTGCCAGCAGCGAGGGGGAGGCCCGGGACGAGCAGTACTTC
CASSEGEARDEQYF
>TRBD1|TRBV12-3/TRBV12-4|TRBJ1-1|NA
TGTGCCAGCACCGGGACAGGGCTCCCGGGGACTGGAGCTTTCTTT
CASTGTGLPGTGAFF
>NA|TRBV28|TRBJ2-7|NA
TGTGCCAGCAGTTTACCCGCGCACAGAAGCTCTTACGAGCAGTACTTC
CASSLPAHRSSYEQYF